What follows describes a single TCR beta chain. Assay used: immunoSEQ multiplex PCR; TCRdb lists only in-frame clones, some missing. The sample contains about 99,000 clones, around 90% of which appear only once. V lost 0 bases to trimming and J lost 3 bases; unmatched junction nucleotides: 1. From germline, CDR1 is SGHKS and CDR2 YYEKEE (reference sequence). The length of the CDR3 is 14 residues. This sample is drawn from a study of T cell responses to AZD1222 COVID-19 vaccine. Sequencing was performed on peripheral blood, taken on day 0 of AZD1222 vaccination. The V and J genes are TRBV5-5 and TRBJ2-7; 9 bases map to TRBD1. The receptor was derived from an adult in good health. The CDR3 bases are TGTGCCAGCAGCTTGGGGGACAGGGTCTACGAGCAGTACTTC. Translation gives CASSLGDRVYEQYF.